This is a list of T cell receptor beta chains from one sample in a study of cytomegalovirus exposure and HLA in healthy donors. Profiling relied on immunoSEQ multiplex PCR, and the TCRdb table lists in-frame clones only, not all of them. Of approximately 120,000 clones detected, roughly three quarters appear once; the ten largest clones hold 3.1%. Sequences were obtained from PBMCs. The receptors stem from a man aged 25 to 40 in good health and CMV-seronegative. Both conserved end residues are part of each CDR3. D genes are given only for firm matches.

V gene | D gene | CDR3 protein
TRBV15 | - | CATSPGGDEQYF
TRBV18 | - | CASTGGGNQPQHF
TRBV7-9 | TRBD1 | CASSTQTGRTGELFF
TRBV5-1 | - | CASSLAAGSHSPLHF
TRBV2 | TRBD1 | CASSGEGTGTYSNQPQHF
TRBV19 | - | CASSMSGVDTDTQYF
TRBV7-3 | TRBD2 | CASSLSGMQETQYF
TRBV7-8 | TRBD1 | CASSSGQGHGPQHF
TRBV5-8 | TRBD2 | CASSFRLAGDGTQYF
TRBV19 | TRBD2 | CASRPSGGAVEQYF
TRBV7-9 | TRBD1 | CASSFRTGGAYEQYF
TRBV18 | TRBD2 | CASSQGGLAGANGYEQYF
TRBV28 | TRBD1 | CASSFGQGAGVETQYF
TRBV6-1 | - | CATVLFQETQYF
TRBV2 | - | CASSDETDTEAFF
TRBV27 | TRBD1 | CASSLRAGGPGELFF
TRBV7-2 | - | CASSYPRGSRETQYF
TRBV7-2 | TRBD1 | CASSLAGQGAYEQYF
TRBV4-2 | - | CASSQDRNGIEKLFF
TRBV28 | - | CASSLPPGGQNEQYF
TRBV11-2 | TRBD2 | CASSFAGGTDTQYF
TRBV30 | - | CAWSVRAGRSEQFF
TRBV28 | TRBD1 | CASSLEGAGTEAFF
TRBV7-9 | - | CASSLWSSAGDTQYF
TRBV14 | - | CASSIGDQPQHF
TRBV28 | - | CASSFTVNQPQHF
TRBV18 | TRBD2 | CASSAPGLADTQYF
TRBV9 | TRBD2 | CASSVVASGGAANEQFF
TRBV5-1 | - | CASSLFGATNEKLFF
TRBV5-6 | - | CASSFLGEVQPQHF
TRBV5-6 | - | CASSFAGPTDTQYF
TRBV29-1 | TRBD2 | CSVVLGGSGRPPYEQYF
TRBV5-4 | - | CASSLLGLKTYEQYF
TRBV30 | - | CAWTEGLNNSPLHF
TRBV6-6 | - | CASSYSPRQETQYF
TRBV6-1 | - | CASSETLGPDTQYF
TRBV18 | - | CASSPAAEQFF
TRBV19 | - | CASSIGSGVAEAFF
TRBV29-1 | TRBD2 | CSVGLAPEQYF
TRBV28 | - | CASSRHGGVTEAFF
TRBV7-2 | TRBD2 | CASTVGLAGSYEQYF